A single T cell receptor (beta chain) is shown here with its context. Its antigen is not identified. Once obtained from cultured CD4+ T cells, the DNA was sequenced using the Oncomine TCR Beta short-read assay. The genomic DNA was obtained from cultured CD4+ T cells by extraction with the QIAamp micro DNA kit. Using its own MiXCR run on the PCR reads, TCRdb lists one record per CDR3 protein. Here the sample spans fewer than 20,000 distinct CDR3 sequences, approximately 53% being singletons. Treatment noted: approximately 9-day PBMC culture with coronavirus spike peptide pools or control peptides (ViraFEST assay). Following culture for about eleven days, CD4+ T cells were isolated by negative selection. Germline V gene sequence: CDR1 SGHTA, CDR2 FQGNSA. With V trimmed by 6 bases and J by 3 bases, 11 bases remained unmatched. The CDR3 totals 17 residues. The data were obtained in a study of vaccination and CD4 T cells after COVID-19. In the study overall: For each participant, vaccination comprised two doses of either the BNT162b2 or the mRNA-1273 vaccine.

This chain uses TRBV7-2 with TRBJ2-1; 10 bases fit TRBD2. The specimen was cultured CD4+ T cells from blood, collected after SARS-CoV-2 vaccination. The source of this sequence is a human donor with COVID-19. The CDR3 sequence is CASSLNSASGGYNEQFF. CDR3 sequence (DNA): TGTGCCAGCAGTTTAAACTCAGCTAGCGGGGGCTACAATGAGCAGTTCTTC.